This passage covers 14 T cell receptor beta chains from one sample sequenced in a study of PD-L1 blockade in urothelial cancer. Indicated time point: pretreatment peripheral blood. Using immunoSEQ multiplex PCR, the repertoire was profiled, and TCRdb retains in-frame clones only, with some absent. The sample yields about 86,000 clones, more than 75% seen once. Here the sequenced sample was PBMCs, taken around atezolizumab (anti-PD-L1) treatment. The source of these receptors is a man between 60 and 75 years old with urothelial cancer.

The chain links TRBV6-1 to TRBJ1-2; the match to TRBD1 covers 9 bases. Per the germline V gene, CDR1 is MNHNS and CDR2 is SASEGT. The CDR3 is 15 residues long. The V gene end was trimmed by 1 base and the J gene end by 4 bases; junction bases not matched to a gene: 4. In DNA, the CDR3 is TGTGCCAGCAGTGAAGGTGGGACAGGGATCTATGGCTACACCTTC. Translating it yields CASSEGGTGIYGYTF.

The chain has TRBV7-9 and TRBJ2-3; 10 nucleotides match TRBD1. V lost 5 bases to trimming and J lost 0 bases; unmatched junction nucleotides: 5. This CDR3 is 16 amino acids long. Germline V lookup: CDR1 SEHNR, CDR2 FQNEAQ (reference sequence). CDR3 sequence (DNA): TGTGCCAGCAGCCCTCGACAGGGGGCGAGCACAGATACGCAGTATTTT. This codes for CASSPRQGASTDTQYF. Variable domain in full (rest from reference TRBV7-9 and TRBJ2-3): DTGVSQNPRHKITKRGQNVTFRCDPISEHNRLYWYRQTLGQGPEFLTYFQNEAQLEKSRLLSDRFSAERPKGSFSTLEIQRTEQGDSAMYLCASSPRQGASTDTQYFGPGTRLTVL.

In regard to this clone: This sample also contains other DNA sequences that code for the same CDR3. Here the CDR3 DNA reads TGCGCCAGCAGCCCGAGGGCAACTAATGAAAAACTGTTTTTT. As protein: CASSPRATNEKLFF. The V gene is TRBV5-1, the J gene TRBJ1-4; D unresolved. The CDR3 contains 14 residues. Germline lookup yields CDR1 SGHRS and CDR2 YFSETQ. With 4 bases removed from V and 0 bases from J, the gap between germline ends came to 7 bases.

The gene calls are TRBV5-1 and TRBJ2-2; 9 nucleotides match TRBD1. Germline V gives CDR1 SGHRS, CDR2 YFSETQ. Germline trimming cut 2 bases from V and 4 bases from J; bases unmatched to any gene: 3. The CDR3 extends over 15 amino acids. The CDR3 bases are TGCGCCAGCAGCTTTGACAGGGGGTTCACCGGGGAGCTGTTTTTT. It encodes CASSFDRGFTGELFF.

This clone was seen only a few times. The chain is built from TRBV7-9 and TRBJ2-5; D is uncertain. This CDR3 is built from 15 residues. The V gene lost 5 bases and the J gene lost 4 bases, with 17 bases spanning the gap. Germline loops: CDR1 SEHNR, CDR2 FQNEAQ (reference sequence). CDR3 in amino acids: CASSPSWLDGETQYF. The CDR3 nucleotides read TGTGCCAGCAGCCCCTCTTGGCTAGACGGAGAGACCCAGTACTTC.

The chain combines TRBV7-3 with TRBJ2-5; 7 bases are a match to TRBD2. V was clipped by 8 bases and J by 4 bases; unmatched bases: 4. CDR1 is SGHTA and CDR2 is FQGTGA in the germline V gene. This CDR3 spans 12 amino acids. CDR3 sequence (DNA): TGTGCCAGCGGGAGGGCCGGAGAGACCCAGTACTTC. Translating it yields CASGRAGETQYF.

The rearrangement uses TRBV4-3 and TRBJ1-1, with a weak D call TRBD1 (5 bases). CDR3 size: 16 residues. Germline V CDR1 and CDR2: LGHNA, YSLEER. V was shortened by 1 base and J by 1 base, with 13 bases between the two germline ends. CDR3: CASSQGWGERNTEAFF. The CDR3 DNA follows: TGCGCCAGCAGCCAAGGGTGGGGGGAAAGGAACACTGAAGCTTTCTTT.

The rearrangement links TRBV6-5 to TRBJ1-2; possibly TRBD1 for D (6 bases). This CDR3 is built from 16 residues. V was shortened by 0 bases and J by 3 bases, with 14 bases between the two germline ends. Germline assignment: CDR1 MNHEY and CDR2 SVGAGI. This CDR3 reads CASSYSISRGYYGYTF. The DNA for the CDR3 is TGTGCCAGCAGTTACTCGATCTCCAGGGGCTACTATGGCTACACCTTC.

The genes are TRBV6-5 and TRBJ1-4; the D is unclear. Trimming removed 6 bases from V and 4 bases from J, with 12 bases in between. This CDR3 comprises 14 residues. Germline V gene lookup returns CDR1 MNHEY and CDR2 SVGAGI. The CDR3 spells CASSPTPDNEKLFF. The CDR3 nucleotides read TGTGCCAGCAGCCCCACACCCGATAATGAAAAACTGTTTTTT.

This clone was counted between two and nine times. This specimen includes other DNA sequences encoding the same CDR3. The chain carries TRBV6-5 and TRBJ1-2; tentatively, D is TRBD1 (6 bases). The CDR3 is 12 amino acids. V was clipped by 0 bases and J by 7 bases, with 6 bases between them. Germline V gene sequence: CDR1 MNHEY, CDR2 SVGAGI. CDR3 nucleotides: TGTGCCAGCAGTTACTCAGGGGGTGGCTACACCTTC. As protein: CASSYSGGGYTF.

V and J are TRBV6-1 and TRBJ1-5, with unresolved D. Germline V lookup: CDR1 MNHNS, CDR2 SASEGT. Trimming took off 10 bases at V and 1 base at J, with 17 bases between the two ends. CDR3 length: 15 amino acids. The CDR3 nucleotides are TGTGCCATCCCTGGGAGGGTTGGGAGCAATCAGCCCCAGCATTTT. Translating it yields CAIPGRVGSNQPQHF.

The chain combines TRBV6-6 with TRBJ2-7; D ambiguous. This CDR3 contains 14 residues. The germline V gene encodes CDR1 MNHNY and CDR2 SVGAGI (reference sequence). The V and J ends lost 7 bases and 0 bases respectively, with 13 bases between them. The CDR3 reads CASIESGVSYEQYF. The CDR3 DNA sequence: TGTGCCAGCATCGAAAGTGGAGTCTCCTACGAGCAGTACTTC.

The chain uses TRBV12-5 and TRBJ1-1; D gene ambiguous. The CDR3 is 13 amino acids. Germline V gene sequence: CDR1 LGHNT, CDR2 FRNRAP. The germline V and J ends were trimmed by 1 base and 11 bases, with 14 bases remaining between them. The CDR3 DNA is TGTGCTAGTGGTTTGGGGGAGTGGGTGTCGGCTTTCTTT. It yields the protein CASGLGEWVSAFF.

The chain carries TRBV5-1 and TRBJ1-4; possibly TRBD1 for D (6 bases). CDR1 SGHRS and CDR2 YFSETQ come from the germline V gene. The ends were cut back, 0 bases at V and 8 bases at J, with 11 bases in the middle. The CDR3 is 14 residues long. This chain's CDR3 is CASSLGQVYEKLFF. The CDR3 DNA sequence: TGCGCCAGCAGCTTGGGACAGGTGTACGAAAAACTGTTTTTT.